A single sample is the source of the 31 T cell receptor beta chains below, sequenced in a study of T cells after yellow fever vaccination. TCRdb reanalysed the 5' RACE reads using MiXCR and keeps one entry per CDR3 protein. The sample shows 200,000 to 300,000 distinct CDR3 sequences, 6.9% of them seen only once. Source: CD4+ T cells sorted from PBMCs, taken 15 days after the yellow fever booster vaccination. The source of these receptors is a man aged 30 to 39 who received the YFV17D yellow fever vaccine.

This clonotype was seen a handful of times. The genes are TRBV11-2 and TRBJ2-5; 9 nucleotides line up with TRBD1. The CDR3 runs 16 residues. The V gene's germline CDR1 is SGHAT and CDR2 FQNNGV. Losses at the gene ends were 5 bases for V and 1 base for J; bases not matched to a gene: 8. For the CDR3, the DNA is TGTGCCAGCAGCCCCCGACAGGGGGGGATCCAAGAGACCCAGTACTTC. Residues: CASSPRQGGIQETQYF.

The chain employs TRBV20-1 and TRBJ1-1; TRBD1 matches at 8 bases. Germline V gives CDR1 DFQATT, CDR2 SNEGSKA (reference sequence). J lost 5 bases, V lost 2 bases, and 7 bases had no gene match. The CDR3 is 14 residues long. CDR3 sequence reads: CSARSPGGRTEAFF. In nucleotides, the CDR3 is TGCAGTGCTAGATCCCCAGGGGGCCGAACTGAAGCTTTCTTT.

This clonotype was picked up a small number of times. V and J are TRBV7-2 and TRBJ2-5; 9 bases agree with TRBD2. This CDR3 has 16 amino acids. Germline CDR1 is SGHTA and CDR2 is FQGNSA. Unmatched junction bases numbered 6, after V lost 1 base and J lost 3 bases. CDR3 nucleotides: TGTGCCAGCAGCTTAGGCGGGACTAGCTCTAAAGAGACCCAGTACTTC. Residues: CASSLGGTSSKETQYF.

This clonotype was seen a few times. The gene calls are TRBV4-2 and TRBJ2-3; perhaps TRBD2 as D (6 bases). The germline V and J ends were trimmed by 2 bases and 2 bases, with 11 bases remaining between them. CDR1 LGHNA and CDR2 YNFKEQ come from the germline V gene. This CDR3 contains 15 residues. In nucleotides, the CDR3 is TGTGCCAGCAGCCAACGTAGCGGAACCACAGATACGCAGTATTTT. Translating it yields CASSQRSGTTDTQYF.

The chain uses TRBV3-1 and TRBJ2-1, with 12 bases aligning to TRBD2. This CDR3 spans 16 amino acids. The J segment lost 8 bases and the V segment lost 0 bases, leaving 5 bases of the junction unmatched. The germline V gene encodes CDR1 LGHDT and CDR2 YNNKEL (reference sequence). CDR3 bases: TGTGCCAGCAGCCAAGATCCGGGACTAGCGGGCTATGAGCAGTTCTTC. Its translation: CASSQDPGLAGYEQFF.

This clonotype was detected many times. The rearrangement joins TRBV6-4 to TRBJ2-3, with 10 bases fitting TRBD1. V dropped 2 bases and J dropped 4; count of bases not matched to a gene: 9. The CDR3 has 17 amino acids. Germline CDR1 MRHNA, CDR2 SNTAGT. CDR3 nucleotide sequence: TGTGCCAGCAGTGACCCGAGACAGGGGGCGCATCCAGATACGCAGTATTTT. Amino acid sequence: CASSDPRQGAHPDTQYF.

This clonotype was seen ten or more times. V and J are TRBV24-1 and TRBJ2-7; tentatively, D is TRBD2 (5 bases). This CDR3 comprises 15 residues. CDR1 and CDR2 (germline): KGHDR, SFDVKD. The V and J ends lost 2 bases and 2 bases respectively, with 12 bases between them. In DNA form, the CDR3 reads TGTGCCACCAGTGATTCGGCGGGTACCCCCTACGAGCAGTACTTC. As protein: CATSDSAGTPYEQYF.

This clonotype was seen ten or more times. The V gene is TRBV6-5, the J gene TRBJ2-1; D might be TRBD2 (6 bases). CDR1 and CDR2 from the germline V gene are MNHEY and SVGAGI. The ends were cut back, 1 base at V and 4 bases at J, with 8 bases in the middle. This CDR3 has 14 residues. The CDR3 here is CASSYLGGYNEQFF. In nucleotides, the CDR3 is TGTGCCAGCAGTTACTTGGGGGGATACAATGAGCAGTTCTTC.

This chain links TRBV29-1 with TRBJ2-5, with D uncertain. This CDR3 has 13 amino acids. The ends were cut back, 7 bases at V and 4 bases at J, with 16 bases in the middle. Germline V CDR1 and CDR2: SQVTM, ANQGSEA. The CDR3 bases are TGCAGCGCTCTACACGGGCAGCTAGAGACCCAGTACTTC. It encodes CSALHGQLETQYF. The complete variable domain, with remaining parts taken from reference TRBV29-1 and TRBJ2-5, reads SAVISQKPSRDICQRGTSLTIQCQVDSQVTMMFWYRQQPGQSLTLIATANQGSEATYESGFVIDKFPISRPNLTFSTLTVSNMSPEDSSIYLCSALHGQLETQYFGPGTRLLVL.

This clonotype has ten or more counts. This rearrangement joins TRBV5-1 to TRBJ2-1; D unresolved. The CDR3 runs 13 residues. CDR1 is SGHRS and CDR2 is YFSETQ in the germline V gene. V was pared by 0 bases and J by 9 bases, with 10 bases between. DNA for the CDR3: TGCGCCAGCAGCTTGGGGGATACTATTGAGCAGTTCTTC. It translates to CASSLGDTIEQFF.

J is TRBJ2-5 and V is TRBV6-4, with D perhaps being TRBD1 or TRBD2 (5 bases each). There are 13 residues in the CDR3. Germline assignment: CDR1 MRHNA and CDR2 SNTAGT. Trimming shortened V by 3 bases and J by 5 bases, and 10 bases separated the two germline ends. CDR3 nucleotides: TGTGCCAGCAGTGAGAGGGGCGGGGAGACCCAGTACTTC. This sequence encodes CASSERGGETQYF.

This clonotype was observed a single time. This chain's CDR3 is CASSHGLACQETQYF. For the CDR3, the DNA is TGTGCCAGCAGCCATGGGCTAGCGTGCCAAGAGACCCAGTACTTC. The chain carries TRBV5-5 and TRBJ2-5; the D gene is possibly TRBD2 (6 bases). V dropped 4 bases and J dropped 1 base, with 14 bases sitting between them. The CDR3 length is 15 residues. Germline CDR1 and CDR2: SGHKS and YYEKEE (reference sequence).

Here the CDR3 reads CSARDPTSGTYEQYF. The CDR3 coding sequence is TGCAGTGCTAGAGATCCGACTAGCGGGACCTACGAGCAGTACTTC. J is TRBJ2-7 and V is TRBV20-1, with 11 bases that match TRBD2. The CDR3 spans 15 residues. Per germline, CDR1 DFQATT and CDR2 SNEGSKA (reference sequence). Losses at the gene ends were 0 bases for V and 2 bases for J; bases not matched to a gene: 3.

This clonotype came up many times. The chain has TRBV6-5 and TRBJ2-3; 8 bases line up with TRBD2. The CDR3 spans 16 residues. With 2 bases clipped from V and 0 bases from J, the junction kept 4 bases outside the gene matches. Germline values: CDR1 MNHEY, CDR2 SVGAGI. Here the CDR3 DNA reads TGTGCCAGCAGTTACAGCGGGAGTGCTAGCACAGATACGCAGTATTTT. Residues: CASSYSGSASTDTQYF.

This clonotype was seen ten or more times. The chain carries TRBV5-1 and TRBJ2-1, with D unresolved. The CDR3 extends over 14 amino acids. With 0 bases removed from V and 13 bases from J, the gap between germline ends came to 17 bases. Germline V CDR1 and CDR2: SGHRS, YFSETQ. CDR3 DNA sequence: TGCGCCAGCAGCTTGGCCTTCGGGTCGACTGGTCAGTTCTTC. This sequence encodes CASSLAFGSTGQFF.

A remark on this clonotype: A much larger clone differs from this one at a single base, so this may be a read error. The CDR3 reads CSVCDQGFNEQFF. In DNA form, the CDR3 reads TGCAGCGTTTGTGACCAGGGGTTCAATGAGCAGTTCTTC. V is TRBV29-1 and J is TRBJ2-1; a weak D match, TRBD1 (6 bases). Germline-derived CDR1 and CDR2 are SQVTM and ANQGSEA. The CDR3 contains 13 residues. V lost 5 bases and J 6 bases, leaving 14 bases between the germline ends.

The rearrangement joins TRBV12-3 or TRBV12-4 to TRBJ2-1, with 11 bases matching TRBD1. The CDR3 extends over 18 amino acids. The V and J ends lost 6 bases and 1 base, in that order; junction bases with no gene match: 11. The CDR3 here is CASSGGTGGEVSYNEQFF. The CDR3 nucleotides are TGTGCCAGCAGCGGGGGGACAGGGGGAGAAGTTTCCTACAATGAGCAGTTCTTC.

In its sample, this clonotype was seen many times. The CDR3 is CASRPWGSYNEQFF. The CDR3 nucleotides are TGTGCCAGTAGGCCCTGGGGATCCTACAATGAGCAGTTCTTC. The chain couples TRBV2 to TRBJ2-1; D gene ambiguous. Between the trimmed V and J ends, which lost 9 bases and 1 base, there was a span of 13 bases. The length of the CDR3 is 14 residues. CDR1 SNHLY and CDR2 FYNNEI come from the germline V gene.

This chain joins TRBV4-2 and TRBJ2-3; a weak D match, TRBD2 (6 bases). Germline assignment: CDR1 LGHNA and CDR2 YNFKEQ. Between the trimmed V and J ends, which lost 4 bases and 10 bases, there was a span of 24 bases. The CDR3 runs 16 residues. CDR3 loop: CASSPMRRDRPDAQYF. The DNA for the CDR3 is TGTGCCAGCAGCCCGATGAGGCGGGACCGCCCCGATGCGCAGTATTTT.

This clonotype has ten or more counts. The chain links TRBV4-1 to TRBJ2-7; D uncertain. V was trimmed by 0 bases and J by 9 bases, leaving 15 bases between them. The CDR3 sequence is 14 residues long. Germline-derived CDR1 and CDR2 are MGHRA and YSYEKL. The CDR3 spells CASSQDSESKGQYF. The CDR3 DNA sequence: TGCGCCAGCAGCCAAGATTCCGAGTCGAAAGGGCAGTACTTC.

In this sample, this clonotype turned up many times. This rearrangement joins TRBV7-2 to TRBJ2-5; no firm D call. The J call may be incorrect, as the DNA end agrees better with TRBJ2-3. Germline V lookup: CDR1 SGHTA, CDR2 FQGNSA. This CDR3 region has 12 residues. CDR3 bases: TGTGCCAGCAGCTTAGAGGTCGGTACGCAGTATTTT. Translated, it gives CASSLEVGTQYF.

This clonotype was seen ten or more times. This chain joins TRBV20-1 and TRBJ2-3, with 9 bases lining up with TRBD2. The ends lost 5 bases at V and 1 base at J; junction bases unmatched: 7. This CDR3 region has 15 residues. Germline CDR1 DFQATT, CDR2 SNEGSKA (reference sequence). The CDR3 DNA reads TGCAGTGCTTGGGCGACTAGCGGACGCACAGATACGCAGTATTTT. Translation gives CSAWATSGRTDTQYF.

In its sample, this clonotype was seen many times. The chain is built from TRBV20-1 and TRBJ2-3, with TRBD1 matching 7 bases. The CDR3 runs 16 residues. Trimming cost V 6 bases and J 0 bases; bases outside gene matches: 12. CDR1 is DFQATT, CDR2 SNEGSKA, per germline (reference sequence). The CDR3 protein is CSAPRPDRASTDTQYF. The CDR3 DNA is TGCAGTGCGCCCCGCCCCGACAGGGCGAGCACAGATACGCAGTATTTT.

This clonotype has ten or more counts. The rearrangement links TRBV30 to TRBJ2-7, with 10 bases fitting TRBD2. J gave up 5 bases and V 0 bases, and 4 bases lay outside the gene matches. The CDR3 has 14 amino acids. The V gene's germline CDR1 is GTSNPN and CDR2 SVGIG (reference sequence). CDR3 DNA sequence: TGTGCCTGGAGTGTAGGGCTAGCGGGAGACGAGCAGTACTTC. Translating it yields CAWSVGLAGDEQYF.

This clonotype appeared a single time. The chain employs TRBV7-9 and TRBJ2-5; 9 bases are a match to TRBD1. Germline CDR1 is SEHNR and CDR2 is FQNEAQ (reference sequence). This CDR3 is 15 amino acids long. Losses at the gene ends were 5 bases for V and 5 bases for J; bases not matched to a gene: 9. The CDR3: CASSPRDRDPETQYF. CDR3 bases: TGTGCCAGCAGCCCGAGGGACAGGGATCCGGAGACCCAGTACTTC.

The chain is built from TRBV5-1 and TRBJ2-3, with D uncertain. V was pared by 4 bases and J by 1 base, with 10 bases between. Germline CDR1 and CDR2: SGHRS and YFSETQ. The CDR3 totals 14 residues. The CDR3 region is CASSPGRRTDTQYF. The CDR3 DNA follows: TGCGCCAGCAGCCCCGGACGCCGCACAGATACGCAGTATTTT. The variable domain in full, completed from reference TRBV5-1 and TRBJ2-3, reads KAGVTQTPRYLIKTRGQQVTLSCSPISGHRSVSWYQQTPGQGLQFLFEYFSETQRNKGNFPGRFSGRQFSNSRSEMNVSTLELGDSALYLCASSPGRRTDTQYFGPGTRLTVL.

A few counts support this clonotype. The chain carries TRBV20-1 and TRBJ2-5; either TRBD1 or TRBD2 may supply D (5 bases each). The germline V and J ends were trimmed by 0 bases and 5 bases, with 16 bases remaining between them. This CDR3 has 15 amino acids. The germline V gene has CDR1 DFQATT and CDR2 SNEGSKA (reference sequence). The CDR3 DNA sequence: TGCAGTGCTAGAGATTTAGGGGAGACGGGCGAGACCCAGTACTTC. Translation gives CSARDLGETGETQYF.

The chain joins TRBV5-6 to TRBJ1-3; 11 bases line up with TRBD1. The germline CDR1 and CDR2 sequences are SGHDT and YYEEEE. Unmatched junction bases numbered 4, after V lost 4 bases and J lost 7 bases. CDR3 length: 14 amino acids. The CDR3 loop reads CASSGTGGENTIYF. The CDR3 nucleotides read TGTGCCAGCAGCGGGACAGGGGGAGAGAACACCATATATTTT.

V gene TRBV30 combines with J gene TRBJ2-3, with 8 nucleotides matching TRBD2. The germline V gene encodes CDR1 GTSNPN and CDR2 SVGIG (reference sequence). J was trimmed by 7 bases and V by 0 bases; bases with no gene match: 9. This CDR3 has 15 residues. The CDR3 reads CAWSVPGTRQHTQYF. CDR3 coding DNA: TGTGCCTGGAGTGTACCCGGGACTAGGCAGCATACGCAGTATTTT.

V usage is TRBV5-1 and J usage is TRBJ2-1, with 14 positions matching TRBD2. This CDR3 spans 16 amino acids. J lost 7 bases, V lost 4 bases, and 7 bases had no gene match. Germline values: CDR1 SGHRS, CDR2 YFSETQ. Here the CDR3 DNA reads TGCGCCAGCAGCAAGACCGGGACTAGCGGGAGTAATGAGCAGTTCTTC. It translates to CASSKTGTSGSNEQFF.

This clonotype occurred many times. CDR3 in DNA: TGTGCCAGCAGACCCGGGACAGGGGCGTTTGAGCAGTACTTC. This codes for CASRPGTGAFEQYF. The V gene is TRBV12-3 or TRBV12-4, the J gene TRBJ2-7; 10 bases fit TRBD1. The CDR3 loop spans 14 amino acids. V shed 6 bases, J shed 7 bases, and the junction held 9 bases outside the gene matches.